This T cell receptor beta chain was profiled in a study of shared clonotypes between healthy human individuals. This clone was seen a handful of times. Generated by immunoSEQ multiplex PCR, the TCRdb table keeps only in-frame clones and is missing some. Among about 960,000 clones listed, 76% were seen once. The CDR3 spans 21 residues. Sample: memory CD4+ T cells sorted from blood. The subset: CD45RA-negative fraction. The sequence derives from a man younger than 30 in good health. The chain couples TRBV21-1 to TRBJ2-7; the D call TRBD2 from the table was never checked on the DNA. TRBV21-1 is a recognized pseudogene. CDR3 in DNA: TGTGCCAGCAGCGAAAACCCAGATAAGGTCGGGATCGGGGAAGGAGACTACGAGCAGTACTTC. Its protein product is CASSENPDKVGIGEGDYEQYF.